The present TCR beta chain was sequenced within a study of blood T cell repertoires in COVID-19. Germline CDR1 is ENHRY and CDR2 is SYGVKD. Deletions cut 6 bases from V and 5 bases from J, with 7 bases between. The CDR3 totals 11 residues. Assay: immunoSEQ multiplex PCR; the TCRdb copy retains only in-frame clones and omits some. Of under 500,000 clones listed, about 90% are singletons. Participant ages covered about 18 to 95 years across around 22 US areas. Which cohort a participant joined came from the clinical history participants gave. The sequence came from a woman aged 18-35 years with acute COVID-19. The chain links TRBV10-3 to TRBJ1-2; D remains unclear. The sequencing input was PBMCs or T cells enriched from blood (not recorded which). The CDR3 is CAIRAAYGYTF. In DNA form, the CDR3 reads TGTGCCATCAGGGCTGCATATGGCTACACCTTC.